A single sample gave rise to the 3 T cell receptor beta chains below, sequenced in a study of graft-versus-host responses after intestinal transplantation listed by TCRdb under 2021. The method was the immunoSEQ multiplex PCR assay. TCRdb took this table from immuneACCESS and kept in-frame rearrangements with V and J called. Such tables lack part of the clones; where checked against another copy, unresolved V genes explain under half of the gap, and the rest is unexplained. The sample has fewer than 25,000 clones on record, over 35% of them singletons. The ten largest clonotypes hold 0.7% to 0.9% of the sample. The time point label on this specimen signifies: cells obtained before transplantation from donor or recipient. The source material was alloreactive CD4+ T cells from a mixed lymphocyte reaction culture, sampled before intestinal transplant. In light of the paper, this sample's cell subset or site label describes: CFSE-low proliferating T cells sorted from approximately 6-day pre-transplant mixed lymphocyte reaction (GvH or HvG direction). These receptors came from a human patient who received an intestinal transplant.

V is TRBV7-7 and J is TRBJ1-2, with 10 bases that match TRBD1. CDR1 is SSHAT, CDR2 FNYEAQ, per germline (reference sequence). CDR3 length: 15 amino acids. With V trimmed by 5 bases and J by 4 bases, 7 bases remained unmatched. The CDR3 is CASSPGTGASYGYTF. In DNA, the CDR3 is TGTGCCAGCAGCCCAGGGACAGGGGCATCCTATGGCTACACCTTC.

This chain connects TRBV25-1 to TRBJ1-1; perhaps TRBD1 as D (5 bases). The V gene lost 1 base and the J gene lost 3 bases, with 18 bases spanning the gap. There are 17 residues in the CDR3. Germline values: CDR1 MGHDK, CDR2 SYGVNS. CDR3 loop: CASSELRGVPGDTEAFF. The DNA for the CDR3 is TGTGCCAGCAGTGAATTAAGGGGAGTCCCGGGGGACACTGAAGCTTTCTTT.

This chain's CDR3 is CASSPHGTSEGNEQFF. Here the CDR3 DNA reads TGTGCCAGCAGCCCCCACGGGACAAGTGAGGGCAATGAGCAGTTCTTC. The chain joins TRBV21-1 to TRBJ2-1; the D call of TRBD1 is as the table states it, not checked on the DNA. TRBV21-1 is an annotated pseudogene. This CDR3 spans 16 amino acids.